This paragraph covers one T cell receptor (beta chain) sequence. The data derive from a study of blood T cell repertoires in COVID-19. Data came from immunoSEQ multiplex PCR; TCRdb stores just in-frame clones and leaves some out. The table records more than 300,000 clones, 90% of them present only once. Participants' reported clinical history set cohort assignment. The CDR3 extends over 15 amino acids. With 2 bases removed from V and 4 bases from J, the gap between germline ends came to 15 bases. The germline V gene has CDR1 MNHEY and CDR2 SVGAGI. The sample comprised PBMCs or T cells enriched from blood (not recorded which). This chain links TRBV6-5 with TRBJ2-7; D may be TRBD1 (5 bases). This TCR derives from a woman aged 30 to 39 who had been exposed to COVID-19. The CDR3 DNA sequence: TGTGCCAGCAGTTACCGTAGGGGAACCGCTTACGAGCAGTACTTC. Its translation: CASSYRRGTAYEQYF.